The T cell receptor (beta chain) described here comes from a study of Ad26.COV2.S vaccination and SARS-CoV-2 variants. Looking at the study overall: Trial arm assignment for the donor was COV1001 Ad26.COV2.S. General study findings and limits: A substantial breadth of spike-specific CD8+ and CD4+ T cell responses after vaccination has been reported.

Specified treatment: some 20 received Ad26.COV2.S at low or high dose, single or two shots; about 5 received placebo; per-sample allocation not given. After the first vaccine or placebo injection, samples were drawn on day 63. An Ad26 vector expressing Wuhan-strain SARS-CoV-2 spike constituted the vaccine. Here immunoSEQ multiplex PCR was the method, and the copy in TCRdb shows in-frame clones only, minus some. Among about 280,000 clones, 80% to 90% were seen once, and the ten largest hold less than 3.5%. Comments on this clone: Its antigen is not identified.

The sequenced sample was peripheral blood, obtained in a trial of Ad26.COV2.S vaccine versus placebo. The TCR sequence derives from a person aged 18-65 years who received the Ad26.COV2.S COVID-19 vaccine or a placebo.

CDR3 coding DNA: TGTGCCAGCAGAGGAGAGGGGGAGGGCCGAGACGAGCAGTACTTC. Its protein is CASRGEGEGRDEQYF. The rearrangement links TRBV27 to TRBJ2-7, with D maybe TRBD2 (7 bases). CDR1 MNHEY and CDR2 SMNVEV come from the germline V gene (reference sequence). V lost 6 bases and J lost 5, with 20 bases in between. The CDR3 is 15 amino acids.